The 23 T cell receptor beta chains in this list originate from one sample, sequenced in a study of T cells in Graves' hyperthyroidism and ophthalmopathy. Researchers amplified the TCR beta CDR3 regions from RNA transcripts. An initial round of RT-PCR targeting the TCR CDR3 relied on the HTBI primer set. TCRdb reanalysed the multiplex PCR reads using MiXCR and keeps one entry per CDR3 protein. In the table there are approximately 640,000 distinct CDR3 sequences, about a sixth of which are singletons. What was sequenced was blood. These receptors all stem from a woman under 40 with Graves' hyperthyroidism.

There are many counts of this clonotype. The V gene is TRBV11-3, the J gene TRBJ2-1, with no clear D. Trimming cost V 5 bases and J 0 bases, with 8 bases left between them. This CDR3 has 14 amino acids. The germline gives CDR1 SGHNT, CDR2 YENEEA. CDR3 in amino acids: CASSPGSSYNEQFF. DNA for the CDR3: TGTGCCAGCAGCCCCGGTAGCTCCTACAATGAGCAGTTCTTC.

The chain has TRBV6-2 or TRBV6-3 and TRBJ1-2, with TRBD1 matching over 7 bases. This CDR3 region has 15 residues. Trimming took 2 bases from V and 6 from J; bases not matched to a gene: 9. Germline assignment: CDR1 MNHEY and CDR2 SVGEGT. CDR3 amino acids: CASSYVGGGADGYTF. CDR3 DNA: TGTGCCAGCAGTTACGTTGGAGGGGGCGCGGATGGCTACACCTTC.

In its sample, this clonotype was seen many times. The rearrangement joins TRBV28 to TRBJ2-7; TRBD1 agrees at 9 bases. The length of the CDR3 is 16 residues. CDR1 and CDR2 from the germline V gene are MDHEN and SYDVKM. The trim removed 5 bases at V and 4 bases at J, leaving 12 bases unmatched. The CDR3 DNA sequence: TGTGCCAGCAGTCCTCCCTGGGACAGGGATACTTACGAGCAGTACTTC. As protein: CASSPPWDRDTYEQYF.

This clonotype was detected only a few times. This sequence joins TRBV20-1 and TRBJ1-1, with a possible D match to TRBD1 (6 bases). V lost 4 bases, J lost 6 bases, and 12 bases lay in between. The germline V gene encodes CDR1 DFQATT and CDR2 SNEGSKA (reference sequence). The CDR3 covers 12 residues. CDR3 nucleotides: TGCAGTGCTAAGCAGGGGAGACCTGAAGCTTTCTTT. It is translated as CSAKQGRPEAFF.

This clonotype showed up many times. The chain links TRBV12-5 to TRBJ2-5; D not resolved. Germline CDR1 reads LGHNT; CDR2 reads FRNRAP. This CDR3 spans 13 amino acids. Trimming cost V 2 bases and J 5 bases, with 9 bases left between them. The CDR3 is CASGLSTWETQYF. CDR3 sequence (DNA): TGTGCTAGTGGTTTGTCAACTTGGGAGACCCAGTACTTC.

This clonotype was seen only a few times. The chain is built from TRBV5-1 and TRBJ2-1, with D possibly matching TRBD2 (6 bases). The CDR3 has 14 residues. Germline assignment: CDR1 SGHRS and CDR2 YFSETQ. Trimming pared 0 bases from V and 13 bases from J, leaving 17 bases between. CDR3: CASSLGTSGVEQFF. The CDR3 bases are TGCGCCAGCAGCTTGGGAACGTCGGGAGTGGAACAGTTCTTC.

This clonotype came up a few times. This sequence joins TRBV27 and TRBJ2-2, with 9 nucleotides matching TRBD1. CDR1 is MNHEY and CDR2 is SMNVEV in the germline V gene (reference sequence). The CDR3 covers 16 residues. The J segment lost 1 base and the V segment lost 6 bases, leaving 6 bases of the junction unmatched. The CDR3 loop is CASRDRDRVNTGELFF. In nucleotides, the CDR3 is TGTGCCAGCAGAGACCGGGACAGGGTGAACACCGGGGAGCTGTTTTTT.

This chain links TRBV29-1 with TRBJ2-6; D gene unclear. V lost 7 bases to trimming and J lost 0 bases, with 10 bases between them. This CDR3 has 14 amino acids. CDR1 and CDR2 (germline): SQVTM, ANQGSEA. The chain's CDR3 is CSAAVGSGANVLTF. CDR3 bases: TGCAGCGCCGCTGTGGGCTCTGGGGCCAACGTCCTGACTTTC.

Written as DNA, the CDR3 is TGTGCCAGCAGTGAGTATTATGGACCCTACGAGCAGTACTTC. Protein: CASSEYYGPYEQYF. V is TRBV6-1 and J is TRBJ2-7; no definite D call. CDR3 length: 14 amino acids. Between the trimmed V and J ends, which lost 3 bases and 2 bases, there was a span of 11 bases. The V gene's germline CDR1 is MNHNS and CDR2 SASEGT.

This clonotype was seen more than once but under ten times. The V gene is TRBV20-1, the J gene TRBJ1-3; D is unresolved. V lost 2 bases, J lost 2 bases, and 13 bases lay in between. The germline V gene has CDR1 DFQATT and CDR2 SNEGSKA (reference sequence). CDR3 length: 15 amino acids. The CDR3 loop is CSARSGPTPGNTIYF. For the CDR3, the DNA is TGCAGTGCTAGATCCGGTCCGACACCTGGAAACACCATATATTTT.

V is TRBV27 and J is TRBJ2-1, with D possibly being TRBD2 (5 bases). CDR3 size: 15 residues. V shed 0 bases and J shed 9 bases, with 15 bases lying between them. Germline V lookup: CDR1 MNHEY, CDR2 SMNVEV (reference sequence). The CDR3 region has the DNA TGTGCCAGCAGTTTATCCTTGGACTCCCGCAGTGAGCAGTTCTTC. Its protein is CASSLSLDSRSEQFF.

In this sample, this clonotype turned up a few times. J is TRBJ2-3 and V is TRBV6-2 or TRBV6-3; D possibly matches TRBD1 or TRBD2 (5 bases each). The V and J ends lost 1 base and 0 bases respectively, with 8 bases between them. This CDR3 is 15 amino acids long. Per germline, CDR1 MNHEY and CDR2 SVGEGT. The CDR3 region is CASSYLGESTDTQYF. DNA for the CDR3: TGTGCCAGCAGTTACTTAGGGGAGAGCACAGATACGCAGTATTTT.

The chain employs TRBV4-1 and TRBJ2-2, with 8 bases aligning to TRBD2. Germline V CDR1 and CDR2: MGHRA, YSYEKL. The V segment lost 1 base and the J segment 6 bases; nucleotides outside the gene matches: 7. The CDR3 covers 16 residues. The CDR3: CASSQANSGRSGELFF. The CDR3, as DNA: TGCGCCAGCAGCCAAGCGAACAGCGGGAGATCCGGGGAGCTGTTTTTT.

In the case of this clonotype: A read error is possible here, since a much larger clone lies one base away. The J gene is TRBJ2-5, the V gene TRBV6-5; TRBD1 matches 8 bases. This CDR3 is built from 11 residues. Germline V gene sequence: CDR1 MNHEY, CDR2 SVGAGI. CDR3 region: CANSNGQGFDF. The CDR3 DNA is TGTGCCAACAGTAACGGACAGGGTTTTGACTTC.

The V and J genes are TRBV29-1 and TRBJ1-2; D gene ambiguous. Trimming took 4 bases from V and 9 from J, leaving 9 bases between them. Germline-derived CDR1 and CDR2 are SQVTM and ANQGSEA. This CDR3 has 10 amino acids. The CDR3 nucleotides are TGCAGCGTTGTAGACGGACGCTACACCTTC. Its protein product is CSVVDGRYTF. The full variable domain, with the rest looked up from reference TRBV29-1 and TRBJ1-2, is SAVISQKPSRDICQRGTSLTIQCQVDSQVTMMFWYRQQPGQSLTLIATANQGSEATYESGFVIDKFPISRPNLTFSTLTVSNMSPEDSSIYLCSVVDGRYTFGSGTRLTVV.

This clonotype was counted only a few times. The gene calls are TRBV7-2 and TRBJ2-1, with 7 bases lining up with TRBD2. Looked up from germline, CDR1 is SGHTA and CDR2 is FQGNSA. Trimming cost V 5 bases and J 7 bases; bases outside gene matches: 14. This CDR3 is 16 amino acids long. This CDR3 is CASSQMRAGVTNEQFF. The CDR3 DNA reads TGTGCCAGCAGCCAAATGAGGGCGGGAGTGACTAATGAGCAGTTCTTC. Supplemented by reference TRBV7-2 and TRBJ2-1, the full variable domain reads GAGVSQSPSNKVTEKGKDVELRCDPISGHTALYWYRQSLGQGLEFLIYFQGNSAPDKSGLPSDRFSAERTGGSVSTLTIQRTQQEDSAVYLCASSQMRAGVTNEQFFGPGTRLTVL.

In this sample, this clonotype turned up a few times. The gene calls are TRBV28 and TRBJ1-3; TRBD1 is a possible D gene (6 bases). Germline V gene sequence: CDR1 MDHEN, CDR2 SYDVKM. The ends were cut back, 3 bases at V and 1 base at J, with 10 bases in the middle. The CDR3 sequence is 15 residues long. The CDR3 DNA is TGTGCCAGCAGTTTTACAGGGCCGTCTGGAAACACCATATATTTT. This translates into CASSFTGPSGNTIYF.

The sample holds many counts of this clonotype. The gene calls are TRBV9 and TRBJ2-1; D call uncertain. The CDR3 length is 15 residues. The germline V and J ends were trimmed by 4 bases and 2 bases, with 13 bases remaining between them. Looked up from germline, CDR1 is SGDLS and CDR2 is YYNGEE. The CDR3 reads CASSLRDFAYNEQFF. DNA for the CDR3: TGTGCCAGCAGCCTCCGAGACTTCGCCTACAATGAGCAGTTCTTC.

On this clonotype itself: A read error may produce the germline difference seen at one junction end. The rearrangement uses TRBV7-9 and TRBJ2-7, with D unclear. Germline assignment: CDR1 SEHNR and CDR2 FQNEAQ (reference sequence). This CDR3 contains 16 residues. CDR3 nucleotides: TGTGCCAGCAGCTCCAGTACTGGCCTTGCCTCCTACGGGCAGTACTTC. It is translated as CASSSSTGLASYGQYF.

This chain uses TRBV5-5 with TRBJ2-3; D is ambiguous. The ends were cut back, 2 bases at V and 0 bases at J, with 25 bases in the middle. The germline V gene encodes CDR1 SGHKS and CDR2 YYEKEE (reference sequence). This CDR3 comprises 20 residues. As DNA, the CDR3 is TGTGCCAGCAGCTTCTTGTCTATTGCCTTTGCCACAGCTAGCACAGATACGCAGTATTTT. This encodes CASSFLSIAFATASTDTQYF.

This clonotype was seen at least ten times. In DNA, the CDR3 is TGTGCCAGCTCACCTACGACAGGGACGGGCACTGAAGCTTTCTTT. This sequence encodes CASSPTTGTGTEAFF. The chain recombines TRBV18 with TRBJ1-1; the match to TRBD1 covers 7 bases. The germline CDR1 and CDR2 sequences are KGHSH and LQKENI. J gave up 4 bases and V 3 bases, and 8 bases lay outside the gene matches. The CDR3 is 15 residues long. Combining the CDR3 with reference TRBV18 and TRBJ1-1 gives the whole variable domain NAGVMQNPRHLVRRRGQEARLRCSPMKGHSHVYWYRQLPEEGLKFMVYLQKENIIDESGMPKERFSAEFPKEGPSILRIQQVVRGDSAAYFCASSPTTGTGTEAFFGQGTRLTVV.

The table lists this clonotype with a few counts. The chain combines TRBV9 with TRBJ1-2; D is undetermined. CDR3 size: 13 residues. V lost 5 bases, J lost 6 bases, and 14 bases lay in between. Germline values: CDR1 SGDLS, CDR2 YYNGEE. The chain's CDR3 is CASRDGAVHGYTF. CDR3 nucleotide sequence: TGTGCCAGCAGGGACGGAGCGGTGCATGGCTACACCTTC.

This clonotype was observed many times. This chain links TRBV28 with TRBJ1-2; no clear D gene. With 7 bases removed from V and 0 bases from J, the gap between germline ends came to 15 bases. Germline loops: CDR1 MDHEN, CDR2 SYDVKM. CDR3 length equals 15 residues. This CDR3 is CASTLGTETNYGYTF. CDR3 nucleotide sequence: TGTGCCAGCACTCTTGGCACTGAAACTAACTATGGCTACACCTTC.